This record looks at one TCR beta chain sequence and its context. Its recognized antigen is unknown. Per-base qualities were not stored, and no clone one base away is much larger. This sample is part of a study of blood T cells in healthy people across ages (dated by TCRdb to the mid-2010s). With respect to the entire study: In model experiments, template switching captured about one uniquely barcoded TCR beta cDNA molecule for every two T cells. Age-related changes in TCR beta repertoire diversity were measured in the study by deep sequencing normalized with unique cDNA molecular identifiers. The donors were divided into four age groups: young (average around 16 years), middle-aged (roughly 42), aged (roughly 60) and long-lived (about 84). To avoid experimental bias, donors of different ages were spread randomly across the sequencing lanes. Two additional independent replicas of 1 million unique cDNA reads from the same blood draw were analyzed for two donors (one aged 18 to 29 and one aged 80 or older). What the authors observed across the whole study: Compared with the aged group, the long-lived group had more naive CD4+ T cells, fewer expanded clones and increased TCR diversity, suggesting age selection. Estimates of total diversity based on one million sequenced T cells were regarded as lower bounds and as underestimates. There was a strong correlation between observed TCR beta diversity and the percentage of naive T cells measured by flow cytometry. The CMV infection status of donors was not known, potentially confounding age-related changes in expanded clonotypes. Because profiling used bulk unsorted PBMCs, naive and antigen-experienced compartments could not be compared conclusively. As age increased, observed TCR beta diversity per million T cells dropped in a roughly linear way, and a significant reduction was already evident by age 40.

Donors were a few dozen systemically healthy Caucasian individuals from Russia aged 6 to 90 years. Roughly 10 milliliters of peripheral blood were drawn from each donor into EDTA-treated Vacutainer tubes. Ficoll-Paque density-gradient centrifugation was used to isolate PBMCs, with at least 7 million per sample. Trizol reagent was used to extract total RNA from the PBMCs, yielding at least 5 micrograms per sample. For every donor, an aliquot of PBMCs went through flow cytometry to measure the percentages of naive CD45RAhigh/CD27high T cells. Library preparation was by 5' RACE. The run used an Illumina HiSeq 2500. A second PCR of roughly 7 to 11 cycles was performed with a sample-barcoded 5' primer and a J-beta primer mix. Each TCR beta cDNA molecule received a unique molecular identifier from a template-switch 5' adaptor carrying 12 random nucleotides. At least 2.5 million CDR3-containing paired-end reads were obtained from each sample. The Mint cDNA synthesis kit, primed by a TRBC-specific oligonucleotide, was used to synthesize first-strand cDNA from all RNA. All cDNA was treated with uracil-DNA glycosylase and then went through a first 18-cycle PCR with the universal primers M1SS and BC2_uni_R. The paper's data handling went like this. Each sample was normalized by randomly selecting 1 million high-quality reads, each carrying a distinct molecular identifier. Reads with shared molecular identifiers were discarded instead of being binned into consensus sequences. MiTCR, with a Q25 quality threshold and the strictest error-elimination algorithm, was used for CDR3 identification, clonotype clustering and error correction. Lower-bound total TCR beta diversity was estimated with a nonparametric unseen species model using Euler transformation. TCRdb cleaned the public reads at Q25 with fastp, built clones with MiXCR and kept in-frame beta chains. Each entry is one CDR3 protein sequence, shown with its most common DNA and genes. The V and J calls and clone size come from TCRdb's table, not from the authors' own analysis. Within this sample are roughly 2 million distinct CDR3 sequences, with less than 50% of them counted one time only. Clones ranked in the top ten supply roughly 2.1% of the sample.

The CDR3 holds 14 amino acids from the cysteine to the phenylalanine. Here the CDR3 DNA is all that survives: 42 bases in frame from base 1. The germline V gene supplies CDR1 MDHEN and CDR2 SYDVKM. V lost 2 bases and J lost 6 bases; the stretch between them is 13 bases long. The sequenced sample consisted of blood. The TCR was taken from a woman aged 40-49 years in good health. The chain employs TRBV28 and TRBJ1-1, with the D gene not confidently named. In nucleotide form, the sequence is TGTGCCAGCAGTTTAGTGGAGCGGGGATCTGAAGCTTTCTTT. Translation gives CASSLVERGSEAFF.